This TCR beta chain was observed in a study of T-cell memory formation after mild COVID-19. Whole-study context: Most TCR clusters belonged to a single donor.

TCRdb reprocessed the 5' RACE reads with MiXCR, giving one entry per CDR3 protein. Of around 200,000 distinct CDR3 sequences in the sample, around 27% were seen once. This clonotype was counted between two and nine times. Antigen specificity is unknown. Germline V gene lookup returns CDR1 SGHNT and CDR2 YENEEA. The J segment lost 5 bases and the V segment lost 5 bases, leaving 15 bases of the junction unmatched. The CDR3 extends over 18 amino acids. Broader study findings: Mainly CM and EM harbored the contracting CD4+ clones; mainly EMRA harbored the CD8+ ones.

This clonotype originated in an adult woman who had mild COVID-19 (a few samples of this study predate the infection). Cell type and time point are not known. V usage is TRBV11-3 and J usage is TRBJ2-1, with TRBD2 matching over 10 bases. Sequenced input: PBMCs or a T cell subset sorted from them (not recorded which). The CDR3 spells CASSPRLAGRSLNNEQFF. The CDR3 region has the DNA TGTGCCAGCAGCCCGCGACTAGCGGGTCGGTCCTTGAACAATGAGCAGTTCTTC.